This T cell receptor (beta chain) was profiled in a study of blood T cell repertoires in COVID-19. About the research overall: COVID-19 samples from acute and convalescent phases originated in the United States, Italy and Spain. Nucleic acid was either cDNA or gDNA, and it came from T cells, B-cell-depleted T cells, or PBMCs.

TCRdb's copy holds only in-frame clones and misses some; the assay was immunoSEQ multiplex PCR. The sample lists some 510,000 clones, around 87% seen once, with 1.5% to 2% in the top ten. The study recruited people aged 18 to 89 years across around 24 US areas. The study assigned cohorts using participant-reported clinical history. The germline CDR1 and CDR2 sequences are LNHNV and YYDKDF (reference sequence). This CDR3 spans 17 amino acids. Unmatched junction bases numbered 4, after V lost 1 base and J lost 4 bases. The chain employs TRBV15 and TRBJ2-6; the match to TRBD1 covers 10 bases. Sequencing used PBMCs or T cells enriched from blood (not recorded which). This receptor was identified in a woman aged 40 to 50 who had recovered from COVID-19. For the CDR3, the DNA is TGTGCCACCAGCAGAGGACAGGGGGCGGAAGGGGCCAACGTCCTGACTTTC. It specifies CATSRGQGAEGANVLTF.